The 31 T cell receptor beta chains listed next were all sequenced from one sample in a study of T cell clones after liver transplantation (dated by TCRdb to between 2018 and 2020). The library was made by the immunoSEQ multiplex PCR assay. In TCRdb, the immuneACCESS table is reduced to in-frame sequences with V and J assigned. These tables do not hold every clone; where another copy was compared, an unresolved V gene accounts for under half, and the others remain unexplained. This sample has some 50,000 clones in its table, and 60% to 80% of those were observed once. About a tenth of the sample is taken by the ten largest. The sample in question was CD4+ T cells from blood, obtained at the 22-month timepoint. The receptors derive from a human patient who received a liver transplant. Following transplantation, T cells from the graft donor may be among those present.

The CDR3 protein is CASSLRTGAITEAFF. For the CDR3, the DNA is TGTGCCAGTAGTCTCAGGACAGGGGCCATCACTGAAGCTTTCTTT. The genes are TRBV19 and TRBJ1-1; 9 positions agree with TRBD1. Germline V lookup: CDR1 LNHDA, CDR2 SQIVND (reference sequence). J was trimmed by 4 bases and V by 5 bases; bases with no gene match: 8. The CDR3 has 15 residues.

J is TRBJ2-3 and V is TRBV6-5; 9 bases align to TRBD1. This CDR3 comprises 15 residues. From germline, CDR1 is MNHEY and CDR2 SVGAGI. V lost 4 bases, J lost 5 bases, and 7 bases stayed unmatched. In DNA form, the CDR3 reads TGTGCCAGCAGTTTATCCGGGACAGGGAGAGATACGCAGTATTTT. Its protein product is CASSLSGTGRDTQYF.

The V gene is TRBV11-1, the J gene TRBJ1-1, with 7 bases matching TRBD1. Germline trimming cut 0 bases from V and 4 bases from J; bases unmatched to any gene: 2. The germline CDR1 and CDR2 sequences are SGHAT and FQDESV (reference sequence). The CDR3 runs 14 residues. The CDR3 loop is CASSLAGGITEAFF. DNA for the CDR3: TGTGCCAGCAGCTTAGCAGGGGGCATCACTGAAGCTTTCTTT.

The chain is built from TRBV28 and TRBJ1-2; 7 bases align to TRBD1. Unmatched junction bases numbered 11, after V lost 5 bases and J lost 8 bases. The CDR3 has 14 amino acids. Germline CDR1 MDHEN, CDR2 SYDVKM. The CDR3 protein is CASSPPTGSEGYTF. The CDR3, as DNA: TGTGCCAGCAGTCCCCCGACAGGGTCGGAGGGCTACACCTTC.

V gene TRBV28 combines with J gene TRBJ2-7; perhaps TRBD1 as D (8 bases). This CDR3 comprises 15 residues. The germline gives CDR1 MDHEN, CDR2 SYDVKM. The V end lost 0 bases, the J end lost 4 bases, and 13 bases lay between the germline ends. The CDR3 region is CASSLWDRDYYEQYF. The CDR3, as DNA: TGTGCCAGCAGTTTATGGGACAGGGACTATTACGAGCAGTACTTC.

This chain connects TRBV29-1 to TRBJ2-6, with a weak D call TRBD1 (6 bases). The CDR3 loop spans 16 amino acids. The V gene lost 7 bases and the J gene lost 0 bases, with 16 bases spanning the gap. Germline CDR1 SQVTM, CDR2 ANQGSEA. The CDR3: CSAFRDTDSGANVLTF. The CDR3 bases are TGCAGCGCATTCCGGGACACCGACTCTGGGGCCAACGTCCTGACTTTC.

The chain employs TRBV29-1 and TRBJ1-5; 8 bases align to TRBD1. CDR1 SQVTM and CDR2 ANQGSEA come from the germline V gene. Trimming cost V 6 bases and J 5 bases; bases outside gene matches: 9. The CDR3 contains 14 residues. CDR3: CSVGGTGVDQPQHF. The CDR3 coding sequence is TGCAGCGTGGGGGGGACAGGAGTTGATCAGCCCCAGCATTTT.

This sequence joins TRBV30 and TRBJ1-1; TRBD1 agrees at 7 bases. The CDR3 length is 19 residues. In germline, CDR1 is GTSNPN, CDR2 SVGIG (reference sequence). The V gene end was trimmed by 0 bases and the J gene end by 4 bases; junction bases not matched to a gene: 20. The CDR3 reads CAWSVFRQGVGRGTTEAFF. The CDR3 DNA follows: TGTGCCTGGAGTGTGTTTAGACAGGGAGTAGGAAGGGGAACCACTGAAGCTTTCTTT.

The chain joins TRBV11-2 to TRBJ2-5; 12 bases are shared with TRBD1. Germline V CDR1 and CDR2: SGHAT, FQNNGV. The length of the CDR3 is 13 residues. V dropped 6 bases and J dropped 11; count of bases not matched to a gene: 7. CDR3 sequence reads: CASSGDRGREQYF. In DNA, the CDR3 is TGTGCCAGCAGTGGGGACAGGGGGCGAGAGCAGTACTTC.

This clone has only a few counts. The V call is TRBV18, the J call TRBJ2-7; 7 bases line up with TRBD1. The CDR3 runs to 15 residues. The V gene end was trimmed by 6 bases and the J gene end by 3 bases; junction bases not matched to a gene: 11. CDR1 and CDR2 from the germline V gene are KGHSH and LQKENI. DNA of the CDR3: TGTGCCAGCTCCCCGCCTGTAGCAGGGGGCTACGAGCAGTACTTC. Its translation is CASSPPVAGGYEQYF. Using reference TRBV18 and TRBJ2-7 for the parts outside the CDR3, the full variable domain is NAGVMQNPRHLVRRRGQEARLRCSPMKGHSHVYWYRQLPEEGLKFMVYLQKENIIDESGMPKERFSAEFPKEGPSILRIQQVVRGDSAAYFCASSPPVAGGYEQYFGPGTRLTVT.

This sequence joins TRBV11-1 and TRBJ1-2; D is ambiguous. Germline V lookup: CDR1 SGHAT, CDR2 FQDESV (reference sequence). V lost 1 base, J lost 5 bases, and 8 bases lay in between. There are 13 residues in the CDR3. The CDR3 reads CASSLGRSYGYTF. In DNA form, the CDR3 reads TGTGCCAGCAGCTTAGGTCGCAGTTATGGCTACACCTTC.

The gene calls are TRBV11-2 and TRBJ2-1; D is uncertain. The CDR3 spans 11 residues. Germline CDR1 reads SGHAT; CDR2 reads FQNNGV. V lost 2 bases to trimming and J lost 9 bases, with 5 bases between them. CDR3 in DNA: TGTGCCAGCAGCTTATGGGGTGAGCAGTTCTTC. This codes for CASSLWGEQFF.

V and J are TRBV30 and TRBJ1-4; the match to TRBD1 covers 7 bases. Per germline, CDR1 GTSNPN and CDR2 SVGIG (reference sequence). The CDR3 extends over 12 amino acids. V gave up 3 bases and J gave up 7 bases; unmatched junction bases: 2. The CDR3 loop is CAWRPGGEKLFF. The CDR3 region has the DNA TGTGCCTGGAGGCCAGGGGGTGAAAAACTGTTTTTT.

The CDR3 nucleotides are TGTGCCAGCAGCGTAGGCGGGACAGGGGGAAACACTGAAGCTTTCTTT. Its translation is CASSVGGTGGNTEAFF. The chain carries TRBV9 and TRBJ1-1, with 11 bases identical to TRBD1. The V gene's germline CDR1 is SGDLS and CDR2 YYNGEE. V dropped 0 bases and J dropped 2; count of bases not matched to a gene: 3. CDR3 length equals 16 residues.

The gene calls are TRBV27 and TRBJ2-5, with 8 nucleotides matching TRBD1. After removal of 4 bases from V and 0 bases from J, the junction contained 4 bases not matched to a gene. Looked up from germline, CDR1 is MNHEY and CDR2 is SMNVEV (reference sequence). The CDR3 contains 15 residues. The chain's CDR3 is CASSYGQGYQETQYF. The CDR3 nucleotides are TGTGCCAGCAGTTATGGACAGGGCTACCAAGAGACCCAGTACTTC.

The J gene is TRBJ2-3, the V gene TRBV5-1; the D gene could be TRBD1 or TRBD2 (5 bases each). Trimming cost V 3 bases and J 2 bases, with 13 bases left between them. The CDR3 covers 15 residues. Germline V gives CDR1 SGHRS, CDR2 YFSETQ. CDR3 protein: CASSWDGQNTDTQYF. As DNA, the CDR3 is TGCGCCAGCAGCTGGGACGGTCAAAACACAGATACGCAGTATTTT.

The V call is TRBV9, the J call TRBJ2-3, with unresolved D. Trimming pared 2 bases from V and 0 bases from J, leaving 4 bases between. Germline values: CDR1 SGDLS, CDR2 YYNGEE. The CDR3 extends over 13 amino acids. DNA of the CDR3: TGTGCCAGCAGCGTCTTTAGCACAGATACGCAGTATTTT. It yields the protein CASSVFSTDTQYF. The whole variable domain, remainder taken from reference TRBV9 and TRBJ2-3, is DSGVTQTPKHLITATGQRVTLRCSPRSGDLSVYWYQQSLDQGLQFLIQYYNGEERAKGNILERFSAQQFPDLHSELNLSSLELGDSALYFCASSVFSTDTQYFGPGTRLTVL.

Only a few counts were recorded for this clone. CDR3 bases: TGTGCCAGCAGTCAATTTAAGTATAACAGACCTAATGAAAAACTGTTTTTT. Its translation is CASSQFKYNRPNEKLFF. This rearrangement joins TRBV7-9 to TRBJ1-4, with D uncertain. The germline V and J ends were trimmed by 6 bases and 3 bases, with 20 bases remaining between them. Germline V lookup: CDR1 SEHNR, CDR2 FQNEAQ (reference sequence). The CDR3 loop spans 17 amino acids.

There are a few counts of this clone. CDR3 protein: CASRGALGAKSTEAFF. DNA of the CDR3: TGTGCCAGCAGGGGCGCTTTGGGGGCGAAGAGCACTGAAGCTTTCTTT. The chain uses TRBV5-6 and TRBJ1-1; a weak D match, TRBD1 (6 bases). Trimming pared 5 bases from V and 4 bases from J, leaving 21 bases between. The CDR3 totals 16 residues. Germline CDR1 reads SGHDT; CDR2 reads YYEEEE.

DNA of the CDR3: TGTGCCGCCGCGGGGCCGTTCTATGGCTACACCTTC. It codes for CAAAGPFYGYTF. The V gene is TRBV6-5, the J gene TRBJ1-2; possible D gene TRBD1, 5 bases. This CDR3 spans 12 amino acids. Trimming pared 11 bases from V and 4 bases from J, leaving 14 bases between. CDR1 is MNHEY and CDR2 is SVGAGI in the germline V gene.

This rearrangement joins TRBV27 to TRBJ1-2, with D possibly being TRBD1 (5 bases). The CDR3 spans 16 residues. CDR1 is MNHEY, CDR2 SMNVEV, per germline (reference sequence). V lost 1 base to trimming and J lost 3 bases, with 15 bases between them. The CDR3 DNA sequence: TGTGCCAGCAGTTTATTGGGGCAGGGATCTGACTATGGCTACACCTTC. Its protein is CASSLLGQGSDYGYTF.

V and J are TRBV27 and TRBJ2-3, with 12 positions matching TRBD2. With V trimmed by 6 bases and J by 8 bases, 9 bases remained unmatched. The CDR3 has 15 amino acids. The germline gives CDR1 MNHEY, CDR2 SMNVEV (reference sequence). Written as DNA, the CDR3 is TGTGCCAGCAGCTGGACTAGCGGGGACCCGGGTACGCAGTATTTT. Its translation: CASSWTSGDPGTQYF.

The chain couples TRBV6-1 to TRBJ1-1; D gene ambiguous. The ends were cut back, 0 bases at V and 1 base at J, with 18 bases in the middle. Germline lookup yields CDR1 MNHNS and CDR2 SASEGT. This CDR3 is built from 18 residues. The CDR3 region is CASSEALGSILGNTEAFF. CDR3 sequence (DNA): TGTGCCAGCAGTGAAGCGCTTGGTTCGATCCTAGGGAACACTGAAGCTTTCTTT.

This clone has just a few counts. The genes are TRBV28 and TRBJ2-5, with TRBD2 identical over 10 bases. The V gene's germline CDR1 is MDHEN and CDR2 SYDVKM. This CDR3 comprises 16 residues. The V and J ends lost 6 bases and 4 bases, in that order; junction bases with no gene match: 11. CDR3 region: CASRLRDSGGRETQYF. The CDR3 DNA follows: TGTGCCAGCAGACTACGAGATAGCGGGGGGCGAGAGACCCAGTACTTC.

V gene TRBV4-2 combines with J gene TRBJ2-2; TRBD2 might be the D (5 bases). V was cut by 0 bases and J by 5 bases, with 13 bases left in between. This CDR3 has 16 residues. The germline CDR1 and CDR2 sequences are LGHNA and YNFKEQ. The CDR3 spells CASSQDLTAETGELFF. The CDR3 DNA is TGTGCCAGCAGCCAAGATCTCACAGCGGAGACCGGGGAGCTGTTTTTT.

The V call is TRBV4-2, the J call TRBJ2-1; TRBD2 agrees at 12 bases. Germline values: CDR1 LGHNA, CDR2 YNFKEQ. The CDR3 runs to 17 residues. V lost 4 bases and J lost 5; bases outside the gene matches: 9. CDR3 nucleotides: TGTGCCAGCAGCCCCTACCGGACTAGCGGGGAAAACAATGAGCAGTTCTTC. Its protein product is CASSPYRTSGENNEQFF.

This chain's CDR3 is CASSLRGRIYGYTF. DNA of the CDR3: TGTGCCAGTAGTCTACGGGGCCGTATCTATGGCTACACCTTC. V gene TRBV19 combines with J gene TRBJ1-2; a weak D match, TRBD1 (5 bases). The V end was cut by 5 bases, the J end by 4 bases, with 14 bases between. This CDR3 comprises 14 residues. Germline V CDR1 and CDR2: LNHDA, SQIVND (reference sequence).

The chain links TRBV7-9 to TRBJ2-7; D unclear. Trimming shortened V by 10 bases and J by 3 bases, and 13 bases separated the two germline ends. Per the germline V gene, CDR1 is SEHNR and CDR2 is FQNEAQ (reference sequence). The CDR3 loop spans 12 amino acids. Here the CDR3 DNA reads TGTGCCACAGGAAGAAGAGACTACGAGCAGTACTTC. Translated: CATGRRDYEQYF.

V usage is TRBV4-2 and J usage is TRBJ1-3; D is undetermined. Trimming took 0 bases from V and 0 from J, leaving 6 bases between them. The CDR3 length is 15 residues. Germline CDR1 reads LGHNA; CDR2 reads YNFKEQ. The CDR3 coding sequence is TGTGCCAGCAGCCAAGATCAAAACTCTGGAAACACCATATATTTT. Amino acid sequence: CASSQDQNSGNTIYF.

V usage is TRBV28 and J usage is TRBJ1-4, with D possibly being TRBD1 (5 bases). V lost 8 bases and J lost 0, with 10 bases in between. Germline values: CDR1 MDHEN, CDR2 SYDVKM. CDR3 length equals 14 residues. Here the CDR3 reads CASGSTATNEKLFF. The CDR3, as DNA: TGTGCCAGCGGATCGACAGCAACTAATGAAAAACTGTTTTTT.

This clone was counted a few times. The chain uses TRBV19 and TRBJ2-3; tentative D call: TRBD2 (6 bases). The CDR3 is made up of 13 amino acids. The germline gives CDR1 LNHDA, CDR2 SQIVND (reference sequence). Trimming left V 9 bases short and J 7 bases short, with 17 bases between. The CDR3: CASERLGGNTQYF. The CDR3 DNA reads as TGTGCCAGCGAGCGACTGGGGGGAAATACGCAGTATTTT. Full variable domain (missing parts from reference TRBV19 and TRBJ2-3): DGGITQSPKYLFRKEGQNVTLSCEQNLNHDAMYWYRQDPGQGLRLIYYSQIVNDFQKGDIAEGYSVSREKKESFPLTVTSAQKNPTAFYLCASERLGGNTQYFGPGTRLTVL.